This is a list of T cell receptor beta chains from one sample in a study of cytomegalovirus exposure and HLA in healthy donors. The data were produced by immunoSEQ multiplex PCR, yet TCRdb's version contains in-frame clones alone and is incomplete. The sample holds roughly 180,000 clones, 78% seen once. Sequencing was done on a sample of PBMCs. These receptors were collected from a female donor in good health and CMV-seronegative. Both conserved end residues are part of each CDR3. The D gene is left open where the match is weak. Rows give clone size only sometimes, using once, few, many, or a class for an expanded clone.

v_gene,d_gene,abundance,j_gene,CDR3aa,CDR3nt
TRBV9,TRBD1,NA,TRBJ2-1,CASSVGDRGYNEQFF,TGTGCCAGCAGCGTAGGGGACAGGGGCTACAATGAGCAGTTCTTC
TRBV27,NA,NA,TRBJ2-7,CASRNLLTAGISYEQYF,TGTGCCAGCAGAAACCTTTTGACGGCGGGTATCTCCTACGAGCAGTACTTC
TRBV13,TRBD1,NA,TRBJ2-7,CASSPRDSSYEQYF,TGTGCCAGCAGCCCCCGGGACAGCTCCTACGAGCAGTACTTC
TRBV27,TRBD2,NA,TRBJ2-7,CASSSLAGGPLKGRSYEQYF,TGTGCCAGCAGTTCACTAGCGGGGGGGCCATTAAAGGGTAGGTCCTACGAGCAGTACTTC
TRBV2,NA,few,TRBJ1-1,CASSAQGNTEAFF,TGTGCCAGCAGCGCCCAGGGAAACACTGAAGCTTTCTTT
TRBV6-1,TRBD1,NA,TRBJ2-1,CASSVQGHHNEQFF,TGTGCCAGCAGTGTACAGGGGCACCACAATGAGCAGTTCTTC
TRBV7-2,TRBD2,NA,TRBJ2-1,CASSFGASGGEQFF,TGTGCCAGCAGCTTTGGGGCTAGCGGGGGTGAGCAGTTCTTC
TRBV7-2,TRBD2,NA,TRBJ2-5,CASGRGPAGYQETQYF,TGTGCCAGCGGCCGGGGCCCAGCGGGGTACCAAGAGACCCAGTACTTC
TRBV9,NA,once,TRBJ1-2,CASSGDLQGREGYTF,TGTGCCAGCAGCGGGGACCTACAGGGTAGGGAGGGCTACACCTTC
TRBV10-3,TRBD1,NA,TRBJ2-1,CAIRATGSSYNEQFF,TGTGCCATCAGAGCGACAGGGAGCTCCTACAATGAGCAGTTCTTC
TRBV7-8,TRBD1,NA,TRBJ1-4,CASSLGGQGDEKLFF,TGTGCCAGCAGCTTAGGGGGACAGGGGGATGAAAAACTGTTTTTT
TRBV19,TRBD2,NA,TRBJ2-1,CASSRRLAGWYNEQFF,TGTGCCAGTAGCCGACGTCTAGCGGGGTGGTACAATGAGCAGTTCTTC
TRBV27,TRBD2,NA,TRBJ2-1,CASTGTSGVSYNEQFF,TGTGCCAGCACCGGGACTAGCGGGGTCTCCTACAATGAGCAGTTCTTC
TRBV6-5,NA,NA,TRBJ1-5,CASSMRLGPDQPQHF,TGTGCCAGCTCAATGCGGCTGGGTCCCGATCAGCCCCAGCATTTT
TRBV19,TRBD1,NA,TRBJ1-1,CASSIVGQGSTEAFF,TGTGCCAGTAGTATAGTCGGACAGGGGAGCACTGAAGCTTTCTTT
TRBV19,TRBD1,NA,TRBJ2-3,CATGQGVIPDTQYF,TGTGCCACGGGACAGGGGGTTATTCCAGATACGCAGTATTTT
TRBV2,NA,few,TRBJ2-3,CASSMSSDTQYF,TGTGCCAGCAGTATGTCGTCGGATACGCAGTATTTT
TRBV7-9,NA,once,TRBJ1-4,CASSLRGLGANEKLFF,TGTGCCAGCAGCTTACGAGGACTCGGGGCTAATGAAAAACTGTTTTTT
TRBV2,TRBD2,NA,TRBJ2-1,CASSDLQLAGVINEQFF,TGTGCCAGCAGTGATCTTCAACTAGCGGGAGTCATAAATGAGCAGTTCTTC
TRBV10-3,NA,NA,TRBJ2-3,CAISDGPGDPTDTQYF,TGTGCCATCAGTGATGGCCCAGGGGACCCCACAGATACGCAGTATTTT
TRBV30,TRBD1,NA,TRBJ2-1,CASSGQGRGGQFF,TGTGCCTCTTCGGGACAGGGAAGAGGCGGGCAGTTCTTC
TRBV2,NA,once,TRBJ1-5,CASSGRQGNQPQHF,TGTGCCAGCAGCGGACGACAGGGCAATCAGCCCCAGCATTTT
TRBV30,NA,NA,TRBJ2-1,CAWSVRGRGNEQFF,TGTGCCTGGAGTGTAAGGGGTAGGGGCAATGAGCAGTTCTTC
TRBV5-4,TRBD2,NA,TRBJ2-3,CASSRGGGAPDTQYF,TGTGCCAGCAGTAGAGGCGGGGGGGCTCCAGATACGCAGTATTTT
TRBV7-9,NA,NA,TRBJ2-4,CASSLSNKNIQYF,TGTGCCAGCAGCCTCAGTAACAAAAACATTCAGTACTTC
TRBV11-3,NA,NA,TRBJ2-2,CASSSITGTPNTGELFF,TGTGCCAGCAGCTCAATAACCGGGACTCCGAACACCGGGGAGCTGTTTTTT
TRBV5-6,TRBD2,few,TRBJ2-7,CASRRGLAGGQYEQYF,TGTGCCAGCAGACGCGGACTAGCGGGGGGGCAATACGAGCAGTACTTC
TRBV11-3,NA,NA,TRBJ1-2,CASSPLFSGEEEGYTF,TGTGCCAGCAGCCCTTTGTTCTCGGGGGAGGAGGAGGGCTACACCTTC
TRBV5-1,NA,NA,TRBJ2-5,CASSLGGVQETQYF,TGCGCCAGCAGCTTGGGGGGAGTACAAGAGACCCAGTACTTC
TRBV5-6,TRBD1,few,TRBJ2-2,CASSLDPQGAGELFF,TGTGCCAGCAGCTTGGATCCGCAGGGGGCTGGGGAGCTGTTTTTT
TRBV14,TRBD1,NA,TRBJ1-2,CASSEGQGYGYTF,TGTGCCAGCAGCGAAGGACAGGGCTATGGCTACACCTTC
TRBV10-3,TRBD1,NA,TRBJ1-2,CAISTSGPGQGSPSYGYTF,TGTGCCATCAGTACTTCCGGACCGGGACAGGGAAGTCCTAGCTATGGCTACACCTTC
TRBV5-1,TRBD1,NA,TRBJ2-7,CASSLAQGARYEQYF,TGCGCCAGCAGTCTGGCCCAGGGGGCGCGATACGAGCAGTACTTC
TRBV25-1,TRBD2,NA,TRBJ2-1,CATARRAGPYNEQFF,TGTGCCACCGCCCGGAGAGCGGGACCCTACAATGAGCAGTTCTTC
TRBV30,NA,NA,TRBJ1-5,CAWSVGRGTQPQHF,TGTGCCTGGAGTGTCGGTAGGGGCACTCAGCCCCAGCATTTT
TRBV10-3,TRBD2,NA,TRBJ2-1,CAISEASGGYNEQFF,TGTGCCATCAGTGAAGCTAGCGGGGGTTACAATGAGCAGTTCTTC
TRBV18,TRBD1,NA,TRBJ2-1,CASSPRDSSYNEQFF,TGTGCCAGCTCACCTAGGGACAGCTCCTACAATGAGCAGTTCTTC
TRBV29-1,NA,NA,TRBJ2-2,CSVQIGGVNTGELFF,TGCAGCGTGCAAATAGGCGGGGTGAACACCGGGGAGCTGTTTTTT
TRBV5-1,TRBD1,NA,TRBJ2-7,CASSPLGTDEQYF,TGCGCCAGCAGCCCGCTAGGGACAGACGAGCAGTACTTC
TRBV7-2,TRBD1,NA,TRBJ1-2,CASSFGGTEIYGYTF,TGTGCCAGCAGCTTTGGGGGGACAGAAATTTATGGCTACACCTTC
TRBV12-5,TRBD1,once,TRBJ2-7,CASGLVDRGPYEQYF,TGTGCTAGTGGTTTGGTAGACAGGGGACCCTACGAGCAGTACTTC
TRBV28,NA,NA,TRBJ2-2,CASSFPGNTGELFF,TGTGCCAGCAGTTTCCCAGGAAACACCGGGGAGCTGTTTTTT
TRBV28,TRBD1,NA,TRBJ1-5,CASSLLQGVQPQHF,TGTGCCAGCAGTTTGCTACAGGGGGTTCAGCCCCAGCATTTT
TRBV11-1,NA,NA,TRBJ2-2,CASSPYRTETGELFF,TGTGCCAGCAGCCCATACAGGACAGAAACCGGGGAGCTGTTTTTT
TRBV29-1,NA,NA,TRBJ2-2,CSVDRGDTGELFF,TGCAGCGTTGACAGGGGAGATACCGGGGAGCTGTTTTTT
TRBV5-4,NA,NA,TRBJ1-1,CASRGGQLNTEAFF,TGTGCCAGCAGGGGGGGGCAGTTGAACACTGAAGCTTTCTTT
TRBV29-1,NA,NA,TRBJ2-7,CSVRGWGVYEQYF,TGCAGCGTGCGAGGGTGGGGAGTCTACGAGCAGTACTTC
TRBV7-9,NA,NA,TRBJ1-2,CSSSLPWAGESGYTF,TGTTCCAGCAGCTTACCGTGGGCAGGGGAAAGTGGCTACACCTTC
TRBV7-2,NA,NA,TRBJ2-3,CASSLDGQPTDTQYF,TGTGCCAGCAGCTTAGATGGACAGCCCACGGATACGCAGTATTTT
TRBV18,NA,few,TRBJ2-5,CASSPREERETQYF,TGTGCCAGCTCACCACGGGAGGAAAGAGAGACCCAGTACTTC
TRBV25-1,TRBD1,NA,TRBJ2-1,CASSKQGVNNEQFF,TGTGCCAGCAGTAAGCAGGGGGTCAACAATGAGCAGTTCTTC
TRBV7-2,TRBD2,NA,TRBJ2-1,CASSVTSGRAYNEQFF,TGTGCCAGCAGCGTAACTAGCGGGAGAGCGTACAATGAGCAGTTCTTC
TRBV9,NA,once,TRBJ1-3,CASAVEGVTGNTIYF,TGTGCCAGCGCCGTCGAGGGGGTCACTGGAAACACCATATATTTT
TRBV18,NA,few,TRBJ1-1,CASSPGGGGTEAFF,TGTGCCAGCTCACCAGGGGGCGGGGGCACTGAAGCTTTCTTT
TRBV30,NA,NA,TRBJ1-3,CAWSVSGVGNTIYF,TGTGCCTGGAGTGTATCAGGGGTCGGAAACACCATATATTTT
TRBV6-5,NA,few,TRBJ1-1,CASRWGRDTEAFF,TGTGCCAGCCGTTGGGGCAGGGACACTGAAGCTTTCTTT
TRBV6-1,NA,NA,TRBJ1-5,CASTDTHLGAQHF,TGTGCCAGCACCGACACCCACCTCGGGGCCCAGCATTTT
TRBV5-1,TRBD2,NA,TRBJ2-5,CASSLTSGGVETQYF,TGCGCCAGCAGCTTGACTAGCGGGGGGGTAGAGACCCAGTACTTC
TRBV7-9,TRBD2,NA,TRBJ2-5,CASSLPGLAGMETQYF,TGTGCCAGCAGCTTACCCGGACTAGCGGGAATGGAGACCCAGTACTTC
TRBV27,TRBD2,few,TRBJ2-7,CASRPRPGLAPEQYF,TGTGCCAGCAGGCCCCGTCCGGGACTAGCCCCCGAGCAGTACTTC